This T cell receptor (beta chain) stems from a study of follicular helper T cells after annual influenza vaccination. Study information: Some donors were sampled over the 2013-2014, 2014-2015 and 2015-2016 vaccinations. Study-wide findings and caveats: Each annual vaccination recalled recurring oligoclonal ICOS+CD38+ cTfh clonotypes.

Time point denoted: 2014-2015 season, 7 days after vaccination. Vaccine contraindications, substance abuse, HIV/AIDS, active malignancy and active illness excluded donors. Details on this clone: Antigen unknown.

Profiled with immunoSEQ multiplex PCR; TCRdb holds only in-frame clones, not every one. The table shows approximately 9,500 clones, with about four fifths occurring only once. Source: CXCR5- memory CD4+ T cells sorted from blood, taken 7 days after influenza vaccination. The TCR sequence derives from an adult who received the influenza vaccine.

For the CDR3, the DNA is TGTGCCAGCAGTGCGGGCTTCCCGGGACAGGGGGACAATGAGCAGTTCTTC. This codes for CASSAGFPGQGDNEQFF. The genes are TRBV2 and TRBJ2-1; 11 bases are shared with TRBD1. Unmatched junction bases numbered 10, after V lost 4 bases and J lost 5 bases. This CDR3 spans 17 amino acids. Germline assignment: CDR1 SNHLY and CDR2 FYNNEI.